Listed here is a single T cell receptor (beta chain). Its antigen is unknown. This specimen comes from a study of cytomegalovirus exposure and HLA in healthy donors. Germline loops: CDR1 SNHLY, CDR2 FYNNEI. The ends were cut back, 4 bases at V and 2 bases at J, with 9 bases in the middle. The CDR3 is made up of 14 amino acids. Both 60 Vbeta primers and 13 Jbeta primers went into the PCR. Repertoires were generated with immunoSEQ multiplex PCR, while TCRdb's copy carries only in-frame clones and drops some. The table records just over 200,000 clones, 80% to 85% of them present only once. Study-wide findings and caveats: Based on reports, TCR beta sequences accurately predicted HLA-A and HLA-B alleles for most subjects. Immune exposure information available was restricted to CMV serostatus.

The receptor was isolated from a middle-aged woman in good health and CMV-seronegative. The chain has TRBV2 and TRBJ1-5, with a weak D call TRBD1 (5 bases). Source material: PBMCs. CDR3 coding DNA: TGTGCCAGCAGTGGGGGCAGGGGCAATCAGCCCCAGCATTTT. It specifies CASSGGRGNQPQHF. Variable domain in full (rest from reference TRBV2 and TRBJ1-5): EPEVTQTPSHQVTQMGQEVILRCVPISNHLYFYWYRQILGQKVEFLVSFYNNEISEKSEIFDDQFSVERPDGSNFTLKIRSTKLEDSAMYFCASSGGRGNQPQHFGDGTRLSIL.